The present T cell receptor beta chain was sequenced within a study of control samples from healthy donors and cancer patients (dated by TCRdb to 2020 to 2022). CDR1 MDHEN and CDR2 SYDVKM were looked up in the germline V gene. The CDR3 holds 11 amino acids from the cysteine to the phenylalanine. Just the 33-base CDR3 DNA is kept, in frame starting at base 1. The V and J ends are trimmed by 2 bases and 11 bases, leaving 8 bases between them. Turning to this clone: Its antigen is currently not known. It has no much larger one-base neighbor in the sample; base qualities were not kept.

The library was generated by the immunoSEQ multiplex PCR assay. In its TCRdb copy, this immuneACCESS table keeps in-frame sequences only and misses some clones. Where compared with another copy, unresolved V genes explain less than half of these, and the others have no known cause. The sample table holds around 42,000 clones, of which 90% to 95% were seen once. The leading ten clones occupy approximately 24% of the sample. This clonotype originated in a man between 60 and 70 years old in good health. Sample: blood. The rearranged chain carries TRBV28 and TRBJ2-3, with the D gene not clear enough to name. The nucleotides are TGTGCCAGCAGTTTAGGGCAGAAGCAGTATTTT. Translated, this gives CASSLGQKQYF.